The clone carrying this T cell receptor beta chain turned up a few times. Its antigen is unknown. V was clipped by 6 bases and J by 4 bases, with 12 bases between them. This CDR3 spans 13 amino acids. Looked up from germline, CDR1 is SEHNR and CDR2 is FQNEAQ (reference sequence). The sample belongs to a study of identifying expanded T cells in peripheral blood. TCRdb's table, derived via immunoSEQ multiplex PCR, lists solely in-frame clones and lacks some. Among 65,000 to 95,000 clones listed, around nine tenths were seen once. Study outcomes and limitations: Over two and four weeks, about 15 and 19 clones changed, versus approximately 1.1 between replicates.

The source of this sequence is a person aged 18-70 years in good health. This chain links TRBV7-9 with TRBJ1-1, with a weak D call TRBD1 (5 bases). Sequenced material: blood. The CDR3 nucleotides read TGTGCCAGCAGATTGACCGACAGCACTGAAGCTTTCTTT. It specifies CASRLTDSTEAFF.